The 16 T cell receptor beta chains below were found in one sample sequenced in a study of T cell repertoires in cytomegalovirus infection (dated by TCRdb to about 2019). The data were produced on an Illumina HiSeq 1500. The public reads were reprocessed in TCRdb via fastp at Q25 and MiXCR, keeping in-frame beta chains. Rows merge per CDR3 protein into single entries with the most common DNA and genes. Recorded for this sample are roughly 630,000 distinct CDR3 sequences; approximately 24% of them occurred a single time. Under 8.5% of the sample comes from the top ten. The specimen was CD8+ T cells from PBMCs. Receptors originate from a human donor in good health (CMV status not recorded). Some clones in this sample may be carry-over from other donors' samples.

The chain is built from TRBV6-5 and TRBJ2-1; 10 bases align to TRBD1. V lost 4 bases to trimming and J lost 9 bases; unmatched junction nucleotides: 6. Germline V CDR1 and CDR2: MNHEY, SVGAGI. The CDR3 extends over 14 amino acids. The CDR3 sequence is CASSWTGGGLEQFF. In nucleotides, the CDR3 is TGTGCCAGCAGTTGGACAGGGGGGGGGCTTGAGCAGTTCTTC.

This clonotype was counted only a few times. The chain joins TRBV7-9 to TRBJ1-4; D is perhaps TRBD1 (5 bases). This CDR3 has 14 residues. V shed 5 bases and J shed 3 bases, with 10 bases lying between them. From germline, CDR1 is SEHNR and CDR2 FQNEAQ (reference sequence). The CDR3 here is CASSIRGPNEKLFF. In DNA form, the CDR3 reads TGTGCCAGCAGCATTAGGGGTCCTAATGAAAAACTGTTTTTT.

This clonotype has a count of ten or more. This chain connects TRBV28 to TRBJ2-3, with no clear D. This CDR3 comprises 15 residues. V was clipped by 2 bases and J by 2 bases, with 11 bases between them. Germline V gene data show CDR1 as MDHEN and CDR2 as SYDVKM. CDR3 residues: CASSLRTELTDTQYF. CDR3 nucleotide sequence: TGTGCCAGCAGTTTAAGGACGGAGCTCACAGATACGCAGTATTTT. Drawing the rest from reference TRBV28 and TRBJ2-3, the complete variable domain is DVKVTQSSRYLVKRTGEKVFLECVQDMDHENMFWYRQDPGLGLRLIYFSYDVKMKEKGDIPEGYSVSREKKERFSLILESASTNQTSMYLCASSLRTELTDTQYFGPGTRLTVL.

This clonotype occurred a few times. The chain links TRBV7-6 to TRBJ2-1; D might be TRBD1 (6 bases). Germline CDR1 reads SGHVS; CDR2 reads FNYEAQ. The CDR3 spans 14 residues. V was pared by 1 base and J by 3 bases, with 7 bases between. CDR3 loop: CASSLGDIYNEQFF. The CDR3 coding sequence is TGTGCCAGCAGCTTAGGGGACATCTACAATGAGCAGTTCTTC.

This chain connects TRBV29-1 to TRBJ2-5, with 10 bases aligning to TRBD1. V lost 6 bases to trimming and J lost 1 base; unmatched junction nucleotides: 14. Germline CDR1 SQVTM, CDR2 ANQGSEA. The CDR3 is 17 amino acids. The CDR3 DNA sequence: TGCAGCGTATCCGGGACAGGGGAAGCAGCACGCCAAGAGACCCAGTACTTC. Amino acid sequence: CSVSGTGEAARQETQYF. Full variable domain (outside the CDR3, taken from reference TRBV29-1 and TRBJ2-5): SAVISQKPSRDICQRGTSLTIQCQVDSQVTMMFWYRQQPGQSLTLIATANQGSEATYESGFVIDKFPISRPNLTFSTLTVSNMSPEDSSIYLCSVSGTGEAARQETQYFGPGTRLLVL.

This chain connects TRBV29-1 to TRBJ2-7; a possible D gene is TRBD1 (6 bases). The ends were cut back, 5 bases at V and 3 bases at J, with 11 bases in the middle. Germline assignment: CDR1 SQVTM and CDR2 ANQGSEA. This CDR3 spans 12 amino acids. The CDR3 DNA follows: TGCAGCGTTCTACAGGGATTCTACGAGCAGTACTTC. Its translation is CSVLQGFYEQYF.

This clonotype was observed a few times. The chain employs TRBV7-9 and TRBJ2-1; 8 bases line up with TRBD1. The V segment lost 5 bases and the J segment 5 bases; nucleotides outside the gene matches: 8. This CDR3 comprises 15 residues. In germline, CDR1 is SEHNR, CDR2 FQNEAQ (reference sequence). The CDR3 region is CASSTGQEVHNEQFF. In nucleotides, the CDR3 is TGTGCCAGCAGCACGGGACAGGAGGTGCACAATGAGCAGTTCTTC.

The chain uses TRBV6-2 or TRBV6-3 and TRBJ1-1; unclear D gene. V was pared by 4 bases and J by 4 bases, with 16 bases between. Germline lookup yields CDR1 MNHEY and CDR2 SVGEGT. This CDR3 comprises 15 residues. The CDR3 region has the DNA TGTGCCAGCAGTTTCGTCGACCTAGTTGGCACTGAAGCTTTCTTT. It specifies CASSFVDLVGTEAFF.

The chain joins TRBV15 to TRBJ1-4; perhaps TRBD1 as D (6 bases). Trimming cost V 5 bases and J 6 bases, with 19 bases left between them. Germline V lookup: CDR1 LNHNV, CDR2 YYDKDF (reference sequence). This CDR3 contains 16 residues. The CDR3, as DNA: TGTGCCACCAGCTCGGACAGCCGCAGGAGGGATGAAAAACTGTTTTTT. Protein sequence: CATSSDSRRRDEKLFF.

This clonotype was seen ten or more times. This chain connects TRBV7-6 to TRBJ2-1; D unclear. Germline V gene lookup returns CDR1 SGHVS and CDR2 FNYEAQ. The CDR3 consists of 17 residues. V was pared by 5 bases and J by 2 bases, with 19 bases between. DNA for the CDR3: TGTGCCAGCAGCCATCCCCAAGGGCCCCTTACCTACAATGAGCAGTTCTTC. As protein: CASSHPQGPLTYNEQFF.

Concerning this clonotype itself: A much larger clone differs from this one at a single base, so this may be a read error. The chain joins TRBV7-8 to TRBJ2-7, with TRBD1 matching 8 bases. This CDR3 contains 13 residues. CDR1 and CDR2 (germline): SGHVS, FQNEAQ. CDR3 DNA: TGTGCCAGCAGCACGGACAGGGTGCGCGAGCAGTTCGTC. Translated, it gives CASSTDRVREQFV.

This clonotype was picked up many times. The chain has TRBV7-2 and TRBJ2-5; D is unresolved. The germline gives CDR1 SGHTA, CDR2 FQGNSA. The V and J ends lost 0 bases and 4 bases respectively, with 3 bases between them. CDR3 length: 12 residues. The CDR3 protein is CASSLATETQYF. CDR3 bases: TGTGCCAGCAGCTTAGCAACAGAGACCCAGTACTTC.

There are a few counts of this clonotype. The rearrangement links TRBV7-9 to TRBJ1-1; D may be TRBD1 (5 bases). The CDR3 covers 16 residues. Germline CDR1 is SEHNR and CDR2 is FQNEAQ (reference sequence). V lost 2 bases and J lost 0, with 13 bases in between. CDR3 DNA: TGTGCCAGCAGCTTATCCCACGACAGTCTGAACACTGAAGCTTTCTTT. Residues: CASSLSHDSLNTEAFF.

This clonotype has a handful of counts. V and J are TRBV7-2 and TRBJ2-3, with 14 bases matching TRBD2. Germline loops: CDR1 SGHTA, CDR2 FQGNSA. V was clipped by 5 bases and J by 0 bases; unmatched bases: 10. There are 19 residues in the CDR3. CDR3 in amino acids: CASSQTSGGEILSTDTQYF. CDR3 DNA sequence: TGTGCCAGCAGCCAGACTAGCGGGGGGGAAATCCTTAGCACAGATACGCAGTATTTT.

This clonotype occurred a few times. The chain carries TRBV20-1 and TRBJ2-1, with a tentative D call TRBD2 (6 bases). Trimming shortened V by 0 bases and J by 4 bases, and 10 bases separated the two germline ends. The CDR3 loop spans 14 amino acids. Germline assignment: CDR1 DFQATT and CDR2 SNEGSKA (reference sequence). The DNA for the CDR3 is TGCAGTGCTAGAGATGGGACTTCGTACAATGAGCAGTTCTTC. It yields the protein CSARDGTSYNEQFF.

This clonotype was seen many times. CDR3 DNA: TGTGCCAAAAGGGAGCAGGGGGGCATAAGCAATCAGCCCCAGCATTTT. It specifies CAKREQGGISNQPQHF. The V and J genes are TRBV10-3 and TRBJ1-5; 7 bases match TRBD1. Germline V CDR1 and CDR2: ENHRY, SYGVKD. The CDR3 contains 16 residues. Losses at the gene ends were 10 bases for V and 1 base for J; bases not matched to a gene: 13.